Each of the 2 T cell receptor beta chains below was sequenced from the same sample in a study of cytomegalovirus exposure and HLA in healthy donors. PCR used 60 Vbeta primers and 13 Jbeta primers. TCRdb's copy holds only in-frame clones and misses some; the assay was immunoSEQ multiplex PCR. The table has 150,000 to 200,000 clones, about 88% seen once. Sequencing was carried out using PBMCs. The origin of the receptors is a man aged 30-40 years in good health and CMV-seropositive.

The J gene is TRBJ2-1, the V gene TRBV10-1, with 8 bases matching TRBD1. V shed 4 bases, J shed 1 base, and the junction held 3 bases outside the gene matches. Germline assignment: CDR1 WNHNN and CDR2 SYGVQD (reference sequence). This CDR3 spans 15 amino acids. The CDR3 loop is CASSVTGASYNEQFF. Here the CDR3 DNA reads TGCGCCAGCAGTGTGACAGGGGCTTCCTACAATGAGCAGTTCTTC.

This clone has a count of ten or more. Other nucleotide sequences from this sample produce the same CDR3. The chain uses TRBV6-5 and TRBJ1-1, with D unclear. The V end was cut by 5 bases, the J end by 0 bases, with 4 bases between. CDR3 length equals 12 residues. Per germline, CDR1 MNHEY and CDR2 SVGAGI. The CDR3 nucleotides read TGTGCCAGCAGTACTATGAACACTGAAGCTTTCTTT. Its translation: CASSTMNTEAFF.